This TCR beta chain was recorded in a study of blood T cells in healthy people across ages. Overall study context: Template switching captured about one barcoded beta molecule per two T cells.

This clonotype was counted only a few times. The germline gives CDR1 SGHTA, CDR2 FQGTGA. The CDR3 has 17 residues. Losses at the gene ends were 2 bases for V and 7 bases for J; bases not matched to a gene: 14. Every donor contributed roughly 10 milliliters of peripheral blood by blood draw. With a J-beta primer mix and a sample-barcoded 5' primer, a second PCR ran 7 to 11 cycles. Using its own MiXCR run on the 5' RACE reads, TCRdb lists one record per CDR3 protein. The sample consists of around 1,000,000 distinct CDR3 sequences, around 27% of them appearing once. These data also featured in a second study, about T cells of mothers and their children. That publication notes: Using the M1S primer, the second PCR added sample barcodes along with 2-4 random nucleotides. Each mother yielded more than 9 million TCR beta CDR3 reads. Each child yielded 2.5 million to 3 million reads.

The chain recombines TRBV7-3 with TRBJ2-3; 8 positions match TRBD2. Sequencing input: blood. The TCR sequence derives from a girl aged 2 to 9 in good health. This CDR3 reads CASSLGSGSRSGNTQYF. The CDR3 region has the DNA TGTGCCAGCAGCTTAGGGAGCGGGAGTCGTTCGGGAAATACGCAGTATTTT.